Each of the 11 T cell receptor beta chains below was sequenced from the same sample in a study of CD8+ T cells in alopecia areata. TCR sequencing used cDNA made by reverse transcription of extracted RNA. TCRdb keeps only in-frame clones here, not all; method: immunoSEQ multiplex PCR. The table has about 37,000 clones, over 50% seen once. CD4+ cells of four or five patients were subjected to sorting into CD25+CD127- cells. Sequences were obtained from CD4+ Tregs sorted from blood. The receptors were gathered from a human donor with alopecia areata.

The V call is TRBV4-2, the J call TRBJ1-2; possibly TRBD1 for D (6 bases). Trimming removed 5 bases at V and 4 bases at J, with 14 bases between. Germline V gives CDR1 LGHNA, CDR2 YNFKEQ. This CDR3 is 14 amino acids long. The CDR3 spells CASSVQRDTYGYTF. Here the CDR3 DNA reads TGTGCCAGCAGCGTCCAGAGGGACACCTATGGCTACACCTTC.

The J gene is TRBJ2-5, the V gene TRBV30; TRBD1 aligns across 9 bases. The CDR3 spans 13 residues. Germline CDR1 is GTSNPN and CDR2 is SVGIG (reference sequence). V lost 1 base to trimming and J lost 6 bases; unmatched junction nucleotides: 3. The CDR3 protein is CAWSGGTGKTQYF. The CDR3 region has the DNA TGTGCCTGGAGTGGAGGGACAGGGAAGACCCAGTACTTC.

The chain links TRBV7-9 to TRBJ2-7; D is undetermined. Germline V gene sequence: CDR1 SEHNR, CDR2 FQNEAQ (reference sequence). There are 12 residues in the CDR3. The V and J ends lost 2 bases and 3 bases respectively, with 5 bases between them. DNA for the CDR3: TGTGCCAGCAGCTTAACAGACTACGAGCAGTACTTC. It specifies CASSLTDYEQYF.

This clone was observed a single time. V and J are TRBV27 and TRBJ2-3; 8 nucleotides line up with TRBD2. There are 17 residues in the CDR3. Germline CDR1 reads MNHEY; CDR2 reads SMNVEV (reference sequence). The V segment lost 6 bases and the J segment 2 bases; nucleotides outside the gene matches: 13. The chain's CDR3 is CASSQRLTSAHTDTQYF. In DNA form, the CDR3 reads TGTGCCAGCAGCCAACGTTTGACTAGCGCACACACAGATACGCAGTATTTT.

This clone was observed a few times. The J gene is TRBJ2-1, the V gene TRBV29-1; 10 bases are a match to TRBD2. This CDR3 region has 15 residues. The V and J ends lost 4 bases and 4 bases, in that order; junction bases with no gene match: 7. The germline gives CDR1 SQVTM, CDR2 ANQGSEA. The CDR3 loop reads CSVARAGGPYNEQFF. The CDR3 region has the DNA TGCAGCGTTGCCCGAGCGGGAGGGCCTTACAATGAGCAGTTCTTC.

This rearrangement joins TRBV18 to TRBJ2-2, with no clear D. The CDR3 spans 13 residues. V lost 6 bases to trimming and J lost 6 bases, with 11 bases between them. Germline loops: CDR1 KGHSH, CDR2 LQKENI. The CDR3 loop is CASSSRSAGELFF. For the CDR3, the DNA is TGTGCCAGCTCCTCCCGCTCCGCCGGGGAGCTGTTTTTT.

This chain links TRBV5-1 with TRBJ2-7, with 9 bases matching TRBD1. The ends lost 0 bases at V and 4 bases at J; junction bases unmatched: 5. The germline V gene encodes CDR1 SGHRS and CDR2 YFSETQ. There are 15 residues in the CDR3. DNA for the CDR3: TGCGCCAGCAGCTTGGATGGGACAGGGTCGTACGAGCAGTACTTC. This sequence encodes CASSLDGTGSYEQYF. The complete variable domain, with remaining parts taken from reference TRBV5-1 and TRBJ2-7, reads KAGVTQTPRYLIKTRGQQVTLSCSPISGHRSVSWYQQTPGQGLQFLFEYFSETQRNKGNFPGRFSGRQFSNSRSEMNVSTLELGDSALYLCASSLDGTGSYEQYFGPGTRLTVT.

The chain links TRBV7-2 to TRBJ2-6, with 7 bases aligning to TRBD1. This CDR3 has 17 residues. V dropped 6 bases and J dropped 1; count of bases not matched to a gene: 9. Germline V CDR1 and CDR2: SGHTA, FQGNSA. The CDR3: CASSHTGAKSGANVLTF. As DNA, the CDR3 is TGTGCCAGCAGTCACACAGGGGCAAAATCTGGGGCCAACGTCCTGACTTTC. The whole variable domain, remainder taken from reference TRBV7-2 and TRBJ2-6, is GAGVSQSPSNKVTEKGKDVELRCDPISGHTALYWYRQSLGQGLEFLIYFQGNSAPDKSGLPSDRFSAERTGGSVSTLTIQRTQQEDSAVYLCASSHTGAKSGANVLTFGAGSRLTVL.

The chain joins TRBV5-4 to TRBJ2-5; D unresolved. The germline V and J ends were trimmed by 4 bases and 6 bases, with 13 bases remaining between them. Germline CDR1 reads SGHNT; CDR2 reads YYREEE (reference sequence). This CDR3 spans 13 amino acids. The chain's CDR3 is CASSADVVKTQYF. The DNA of the CDR3 is TGTGCCAGCAGCGCCGACGTCGTAAAGACCCAGTACTTC.

J is TRBJ2-1 and V is TRBV7-9; D perhaps matches TRBD1 (6 bases). The V and J ends lost 1 base and 10 bases respectively, with 8 bases between them. This CDR3 region has 12 residues. Per the germline V gene, CDR1 is SEHNR and CDR2 is FQNEAQ (reference sequence). CDR3 in DNA: TGTGCCAGCAGCTTAGAACAGGGAGAGCAGTTCTTC. It is translated as CASSLEQGEQFF. The full variable domain, completed using reference TRBV7-9 and TRBJ2-1, is DTGVSQNPRHKITKRGQNVTFRCDPISEHNRLYWYRQTLGQGPEFLTYFQNEAQLEKSRLLSDRFSAERPKGSFSTLEIQRTEQGDSAMYLCASSLEQGEQFFGPGTRLTVL.

The chain combines TRBV19 with TRBJ1-2, with D uncertain. The CDR3 is 18 amino acids. The V end was cut by 0 bases, the J end by 2 bases, with 19 bases between. Germline CDR1 is LNHDA and CDR2 is SQIVND (reference sequence). The CDR3 bases are TGTGCCAGTAGTATAGATCTGTGGATCAGCGCTCAAAACTATGGCTACACCTTC. Protein product: CASSIDLWISAQNYGYTF.